This T cell receptor beta chain is drawn from a study of Ad26.COV2.S vaccination and SARS-CoV-2 variants. This clone has just one count. Treatment: 19 received Ad26.COV2.S at low or high dose, single or two shots; 5 received placebo; per-sample allocation not given. The investigators took samples on day 63 after the first vaccine or placebo injection. This CDR3 is 18 amino acids long. V lost 3 bases, J lost 0 bases, and 9 bases stayed unmatched. Germline V lookup: CDR1 MGHRA, CDR2 YSYEKL. Libraries were prepared by immunoSEQ multiplex PCR; TCRdb keeps only in-frame clonotypes and omits some of them. The table has under 600,000 clones, roughly nine tenths seen once; the top ten hold roughly 1.7%.

This clonotype was obtained from a person aged 18 to 59 who received the Ad26.COV2.S COVID-19 vaccine or a placebo. The gene calls are TRBV4-1 and TRBJ2-1, with TRBD2 matching over 9 bases. The specimen comprised peripheral blood, sampled in a trial of Ad26.COV2.S vaccine versus placebo. The CDR3 region has the DNA TGCGCCAGCAGCCATATATTTAGCGGGGGAAGCTCCTACAATGAGCAGTTCTTC. Encoded protein: CASSHIFSGGSSYNEQFF.